A single sample is the source of the 7 T cell receptor beta chains below, sequenced in a study of control samples from healthy donors and cancer patients. Produced via immunoSEQ multiplex PCR; TCRdb's table is partial and in-frame only. Altogether approximately 80,000 clones are present, around nine tenths being singletons, with the ten largest covering 5.7%. Sequenced material: blood. Receptor source: a woman aged 50 to 60 in good health.

The rearrangement links TRBV7-6 to TRBJ1-2, with D tentatively TRBD1 (6 bases). This CDR3 is 13 amino acids long. Trimming shortened V by 4 bases and J by 4 bases, and 10 bases separated the two germline ends. The germline V gene has CDR1 SGHVS and CDR2 FNYEAQ. As DNA, the CDR3 is TGTGCCAGCAGCTCGGACAGCGCCTATGGCTACACCTTC. Amino acids: CASSSDSAYGYTF.

Here the CDR3 DNA reads TGTGCCAGTAGTTCAGGGGTCAATGAGCAGTTCTTC. Its protein is CASSSGVNEQFF. The rearrangement uses TRBV19 and TRBJ2-1, with a weak D call TRBD1 (6 bases). Trimming took 5 bases from V and 6 from J, leaving 8 bases between them. This CDR3 region has 12 residues. Germline V CDR1 and CDR2: LNHDA, SQIVND (reference sequence).

This clone has only one observation. The rearrangement joins TRBV7-9 to TRBJ2-3; 7 nucleotides align to TRBD2. Germline V lookup: CDR1 SEHNR, CDR2 FQNEAQ (reference sequence). The length of the CDR3 is 16 residues. Trimming removed 1 base from V and 0 bases from J; junction bases left unmatched: 4. CDR3 amino acids: CASSLGKAGSTDTQYF. In DNA form, the CDR3 reads TGTGCCAGCAGCTTAGGGAAAGCGGGGAGCACAGATACGCAGTATTTT.

V and J are TRBV4-1 and TRBJ1-4; 9 positions agree with TRBD1. The germline V gene encodes CDR1 MGHRA and CDR2 YSYEKL. Unmatched junction bases numbered 11, after V lost 3 bases and J lost 6 bases. The CDR3 sequence is 17 residues long. CDR3 coding DNA: TGCGCCAGCAGCCACTCGGGACAGGGTGCCTCAGATGAAAAACTGTTTTTT. This translates into CASSHSGQGASDEKLFF.

V is TRBV7-9 and J is TRBJ1-3, with D hard to call. Germline loops: CDR1 SEHNR, CDR2 FQNEAQ (reference sequence). The V end was cut by 2 bases, the J end by 4 bases, with 6 bases between. This CDR3 region has 13 residues. The CDR3 reads CASSLLWGNTIYF. CDR3 nucleotide sequence: TGTGCCAGCAGCTTATTATGGGGAAACACCATATATTTT.

The chain couples TRBV5-4 to TRBJ1-6; tentatively, D is TRBD1 (5 bases). V lost 2 bases, J lost 0 bases, and 15 bases lay in between. Germline V gives CDR1 SGHNT, CDR2 YYREEE (reference sequence). The CDR3 is 18 residues long. DNA of the CDR3: TGTGCCAGCAGCTTTGGTGGGGGTTTAAGCTCCTATAATTCACCCCTCCACTTT. It yields the protein CASSFGGGLSSYNSPLHF.

The chain uses TRBV3-1 (or the pseudogene TRBV3-2) and TRBJ1-1; D not certain. Per germline, CDR1 LGHDT and CDR2 YNNKEL (reference sequence). The CDR3 contains 13 residues. The V and J ends lost 2 bases and 4 bases respectively, with 8 bases between them. The CDR3 bases are TGTGCCAGCAGCCAAACGACTCTCACTGAAGCTTTCTTT. It specifies CASSQTTLTEAFF.